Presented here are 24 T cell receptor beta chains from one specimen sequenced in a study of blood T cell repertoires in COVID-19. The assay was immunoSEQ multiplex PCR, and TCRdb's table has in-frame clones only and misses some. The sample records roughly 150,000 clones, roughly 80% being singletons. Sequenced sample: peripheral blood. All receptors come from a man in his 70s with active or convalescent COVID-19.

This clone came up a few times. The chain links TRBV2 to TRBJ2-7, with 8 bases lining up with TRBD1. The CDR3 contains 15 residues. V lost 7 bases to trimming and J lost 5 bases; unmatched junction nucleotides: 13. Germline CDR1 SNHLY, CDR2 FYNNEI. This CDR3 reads CASTWTRTGQHEQYF. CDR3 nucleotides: TGTGCCAGCACGTGGACCCGGACAGGGCAGCACGAGCAGTACTTC.

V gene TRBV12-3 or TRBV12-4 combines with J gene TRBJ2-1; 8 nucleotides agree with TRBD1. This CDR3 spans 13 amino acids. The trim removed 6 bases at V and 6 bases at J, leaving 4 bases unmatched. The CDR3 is CASRSGQANEQFF. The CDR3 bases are TGTGCCAGCAGGTCGGGACAGGCCAATGAGCAGTTCTTC.

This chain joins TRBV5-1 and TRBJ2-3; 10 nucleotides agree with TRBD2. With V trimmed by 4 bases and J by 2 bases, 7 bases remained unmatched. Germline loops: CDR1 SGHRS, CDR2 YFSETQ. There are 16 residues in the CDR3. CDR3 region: CASSPGTSVLTDTQYF. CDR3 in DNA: TGCGCCAGCAGCCCCGGGACTAGCGTTCTCACAGATACGCAGTATTTT.

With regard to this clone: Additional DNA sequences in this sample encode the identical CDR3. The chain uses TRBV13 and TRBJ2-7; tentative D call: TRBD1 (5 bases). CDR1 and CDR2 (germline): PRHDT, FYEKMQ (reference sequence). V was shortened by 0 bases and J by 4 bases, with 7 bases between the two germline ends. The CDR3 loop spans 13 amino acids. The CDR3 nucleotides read TGTGCCAGCAGCTTAGGTAGGGGATACGAGCAGTACTTC. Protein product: CASSLGRGYEQYF. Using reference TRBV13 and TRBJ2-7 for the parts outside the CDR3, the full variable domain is AAGVIQSPRHLIKEKRETATLKCYPIPRHDTVYWYQQGPGQDPQFLISFYEKMQSDKGSIPDRFSAQQFSDYHSELNMSSLELGDSALYFCASSLGRGYEQYFGPGTRLTVT.

DNA of the CDR3: TGCGCCAGCAGCCAAGATCTCAGAGGGGGCGGTCACTATGGCTACACCTTC. This sequence encodes CASSQDLRGGGHYGYTF. V is TRBV4-3 and J is TRBJ1-2; 7 positions match TRBD1. Germline CDR1 reads LGHNA; CDR2 reads YSLEER. The CDR3 runs to 17 residues. V gave up 0 bases and J gave up 3 bases; unmatched junction bases: 10.

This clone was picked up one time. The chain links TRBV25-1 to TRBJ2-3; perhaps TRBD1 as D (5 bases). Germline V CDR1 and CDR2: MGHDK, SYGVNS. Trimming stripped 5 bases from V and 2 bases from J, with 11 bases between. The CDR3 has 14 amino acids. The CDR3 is CASSPRGYTDTQYF. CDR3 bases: TGTGCCAGCAGTCCTAGGGGTTACACAGATACGCAGTATTTT.

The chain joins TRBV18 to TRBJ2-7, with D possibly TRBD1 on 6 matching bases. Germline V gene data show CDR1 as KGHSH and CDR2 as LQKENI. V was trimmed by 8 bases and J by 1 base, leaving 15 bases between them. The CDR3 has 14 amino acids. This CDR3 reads CASGRQATSYEQYF. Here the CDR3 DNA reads TGTGCCAGCGGGAGACAGGCCACTTCCTACGAGCAGTACTTC.

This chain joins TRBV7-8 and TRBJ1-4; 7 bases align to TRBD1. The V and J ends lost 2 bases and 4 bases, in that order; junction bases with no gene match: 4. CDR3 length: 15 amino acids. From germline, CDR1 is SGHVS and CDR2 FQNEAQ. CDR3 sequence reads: CASSLQTGRNEKLFF. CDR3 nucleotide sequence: TGTGCCAGCAGCTTACAGACAGGGCGTAATGAAAAACTGTTTTTT.

The CDR3 DNA sequence: TGTGCCAGCAAAGGGGCATGGAGTGAAAAACTGTTTTTT. The encoded protein is CASKGAWSEKLFF. This chain links TRBV7-9 with TRBJ1-4; tentatively, D is TRBD1 (5 bases). Trimming left V 7 bases short and J 7 bases short, with 13 bases between. This CDR3 is 13 amino acids long. CDR1 and CDR2 (germline): SEHNR, FQNEAQ (reference sequence). Filled out from reference TRBV7-9 and TRBJ1-4, the complete variable domain reads DTGVSQNPRHKITKRGQNVTFRCDPISEHNRLYWYRQTLGQGPEFLTYFQNEAQLEKSRLLSDRFSAERPKGSFSTLEIQRTEQGDSAMYLCASKGAWSEKLFFGSGTQLSVL.

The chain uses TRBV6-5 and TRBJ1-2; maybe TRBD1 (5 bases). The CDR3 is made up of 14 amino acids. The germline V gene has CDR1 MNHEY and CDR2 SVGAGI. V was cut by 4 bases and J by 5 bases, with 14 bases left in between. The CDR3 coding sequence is TGTGCCAGCAGTTCTGACAGAACCTCATATGGCTACACCTTC. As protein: CASSSDRTSYGYTF.

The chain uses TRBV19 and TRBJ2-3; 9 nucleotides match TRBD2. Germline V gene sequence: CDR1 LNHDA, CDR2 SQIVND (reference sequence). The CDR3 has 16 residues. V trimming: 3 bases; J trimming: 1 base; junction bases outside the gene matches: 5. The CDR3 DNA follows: TGTGCCAGTAGTATCGCGGGAGGGACTGGCACAGATACGCAGTATTTT. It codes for CASSIAGGTGTDTQYF.

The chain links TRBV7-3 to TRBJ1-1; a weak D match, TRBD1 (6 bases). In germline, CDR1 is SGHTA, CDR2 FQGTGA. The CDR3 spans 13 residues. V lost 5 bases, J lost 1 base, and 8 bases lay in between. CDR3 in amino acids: CASSLDRNTEAFF. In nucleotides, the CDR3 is TGTGCCAGCAGCCTGGACAGGAACACTGAAGCTTTCTTT. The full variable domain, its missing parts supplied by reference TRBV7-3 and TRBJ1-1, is GAGVSQTPSNKVTEKGKYVELRCDPISGHTALYWYRQSLGQGPEFLIYFQGTGAADDSGLPNDRFFAVRPEGSVSTLKIQRTERGDSAVYLCASSLDRNTEAFFGQGTRLTVV.

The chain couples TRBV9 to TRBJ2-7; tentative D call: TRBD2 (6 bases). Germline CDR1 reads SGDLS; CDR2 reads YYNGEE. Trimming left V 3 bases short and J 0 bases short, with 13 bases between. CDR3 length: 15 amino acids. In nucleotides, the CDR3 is TGTGCCAGCAGCGCGAGGGGAGGAACCTCCTACGAGCAGTACTTC. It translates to CASSARGGTSYEQYF. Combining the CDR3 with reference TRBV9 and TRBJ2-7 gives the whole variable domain DSGVTQTPKHLITATGQRVTLRCSPRSGDLSVYWYQQSLDQGLQFLIQYYNGEERAKGNILERFSAQQFPDLHSELNLSSLELGDSALYFCASSARGGTSYEQYFGPGTRLTVT.

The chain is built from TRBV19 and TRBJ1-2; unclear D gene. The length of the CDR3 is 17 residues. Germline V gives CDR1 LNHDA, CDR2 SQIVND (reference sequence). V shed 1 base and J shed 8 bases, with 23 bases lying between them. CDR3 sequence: CASSIGLRPSTLGGYTF. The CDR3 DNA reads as TGTGCCAGTAGTATAGGGTTGCGGCCCAGCACCCTTGGCGGCTACACCTTC.

The CDR3 DNA follows: TGTGCCAGTACCCCCGGGACAGGGGCCTTATGGAGCTATGGCTACACCTTC. Translated, it gives CASTPGTGALWSYGYTF. The J gene is TRBJ1-2, the V gene TRBV19, with 10 bases matching TRBD1. The V segment lost 7 bases and the J segment 4 bases; nucleotides outside the gene matches: 15. CDR1 LNHDA and CDR2 SQIVND come from the germline V gene (reference sequence). The CDR3 has 17 residues.

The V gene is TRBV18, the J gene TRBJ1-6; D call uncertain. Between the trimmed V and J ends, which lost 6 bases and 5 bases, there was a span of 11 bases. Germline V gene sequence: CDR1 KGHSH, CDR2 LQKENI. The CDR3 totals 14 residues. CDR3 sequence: CASSLQRDNSPLHF. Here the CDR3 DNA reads TGTGCCAGCTCCCTTCAGAGGGATAATTCACCCCTCCACTTT.

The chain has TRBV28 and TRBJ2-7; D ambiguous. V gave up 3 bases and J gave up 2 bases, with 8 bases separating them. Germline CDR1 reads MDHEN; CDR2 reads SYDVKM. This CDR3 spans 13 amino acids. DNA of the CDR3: TGTGCCAGCAGTTTGCGGAATACCTACGAGCAGTACTTC. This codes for CASSLRNTYEQYF. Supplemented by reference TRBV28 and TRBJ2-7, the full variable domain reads DVKVTQSSRYLVKRTGEKVFLECVQDMDHENMFWYRQDPGLGLRLIYFSYDVKMKEKGDIPEGYSVSREKKERFSLILESASTNQTSMYLCASSLRNTYEQYFGPGTRLTVT.

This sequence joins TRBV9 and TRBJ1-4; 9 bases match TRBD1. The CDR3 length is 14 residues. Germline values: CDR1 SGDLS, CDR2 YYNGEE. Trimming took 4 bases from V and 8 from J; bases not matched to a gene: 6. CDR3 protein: CASSPRTGEEKLFF. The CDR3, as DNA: TGTGCCAGCAGCCCCCGGACAGGGGAAGAAAAACTGTTTTTT.

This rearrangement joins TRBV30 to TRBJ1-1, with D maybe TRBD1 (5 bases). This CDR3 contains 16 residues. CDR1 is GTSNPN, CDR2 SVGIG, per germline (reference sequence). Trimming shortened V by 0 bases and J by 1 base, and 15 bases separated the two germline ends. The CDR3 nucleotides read TGTGCCTGGAGTGTACGGGTGGGGCTAGGGAACACTGAAGCTTTCTTT. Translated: CAWSVRVGLGNTEAFF.

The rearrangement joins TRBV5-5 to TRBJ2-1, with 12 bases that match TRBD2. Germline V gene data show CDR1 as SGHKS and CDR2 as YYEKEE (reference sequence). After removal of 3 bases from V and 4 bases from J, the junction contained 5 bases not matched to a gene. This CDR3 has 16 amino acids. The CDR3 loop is CASSWGGTSGYNEQFF. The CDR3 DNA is TGTGCCAGCAGCTGGGGTGGGACTAGCGGGTACAATGAGCAGTTCTTC.

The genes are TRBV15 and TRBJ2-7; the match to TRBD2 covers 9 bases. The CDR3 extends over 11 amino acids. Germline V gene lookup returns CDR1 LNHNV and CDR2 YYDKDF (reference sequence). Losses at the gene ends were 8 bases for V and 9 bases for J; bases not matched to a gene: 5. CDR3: CATAGGAGQYF. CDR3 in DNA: TGTGCCACCGCGGGGGGGGCTGGGCAGTACTTC.

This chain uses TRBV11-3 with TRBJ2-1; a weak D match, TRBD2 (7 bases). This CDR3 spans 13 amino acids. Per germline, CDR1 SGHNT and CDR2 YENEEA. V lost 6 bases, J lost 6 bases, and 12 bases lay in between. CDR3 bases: TGTGCCAGCAGTTCCGGGGGGCGCAATGAGCAGTTCTTC. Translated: CASSSGGRNEQFF.

CDR3 residues: CATSGEGVTEAFF. The CDR3 DNA sequence: TGTGCCACCAGTGGGGAGGGGGTGACTGAAGCTTTCTTT. The V and J genes are TRBV24-1 and TRBJ1-1; D is perhaps TRBD1 (6 bases). CDR1 is KGHDR, CDR2 SFDVKD, per germline. The CDR3 is made up of 13 amino acids. Trimming took off 5 bases at V and 5 bases at J, with 11 bases between the two ends.

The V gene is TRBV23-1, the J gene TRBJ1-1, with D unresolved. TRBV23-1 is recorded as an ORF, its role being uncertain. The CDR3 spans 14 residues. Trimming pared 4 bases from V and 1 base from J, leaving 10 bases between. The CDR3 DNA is TGCGCCAGCAGTCGCCTAACTGAGAACACTGAAGCTTTCTTT. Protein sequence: CASSRLTENTEAFF.